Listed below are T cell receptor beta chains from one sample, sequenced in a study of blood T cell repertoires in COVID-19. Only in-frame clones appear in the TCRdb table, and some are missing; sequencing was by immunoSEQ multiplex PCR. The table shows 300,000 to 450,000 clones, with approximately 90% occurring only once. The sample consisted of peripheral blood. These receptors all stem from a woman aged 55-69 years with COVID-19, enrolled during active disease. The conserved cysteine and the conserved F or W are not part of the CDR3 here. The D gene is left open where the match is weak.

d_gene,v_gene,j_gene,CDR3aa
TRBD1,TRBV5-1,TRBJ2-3,ASRPGQGSTDTQY
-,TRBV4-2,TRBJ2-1,ASSQALEAYNEQF
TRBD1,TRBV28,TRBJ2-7,ASRPASGTGAYEQY
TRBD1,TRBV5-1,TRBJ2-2,ASSSWTGGTGELF
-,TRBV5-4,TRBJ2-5,ASSSGKETQY
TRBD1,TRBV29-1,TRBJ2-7,SVLGQGTGEQY
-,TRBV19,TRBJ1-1,ASSRLISGTEAF
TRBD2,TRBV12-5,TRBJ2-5,ASGFGTSGEQTQY
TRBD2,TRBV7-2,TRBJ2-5,ASSAGLAVQETQY
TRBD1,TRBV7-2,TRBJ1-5,ASSLATGGMSQPQH
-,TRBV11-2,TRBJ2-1,ASSLGTSSYNEQF
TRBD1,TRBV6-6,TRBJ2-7,ASRKGQGGDEQY
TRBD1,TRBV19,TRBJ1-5,ASSMNGQGGQPQH
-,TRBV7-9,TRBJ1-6,ASSPPGEKNSPLH
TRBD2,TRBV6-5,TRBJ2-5,ASSLGLVQETQY
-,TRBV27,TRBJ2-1,ASSLTEYNEQF
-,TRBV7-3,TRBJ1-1,ASSLRGDTEAF
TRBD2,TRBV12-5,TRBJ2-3,ASGRPGTSGGWDTQY
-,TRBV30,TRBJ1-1,AWSVPPGNTEAF
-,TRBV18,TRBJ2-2,ASSPGTPTGELF
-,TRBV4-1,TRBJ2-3,ASSQDRGTSTDTQY
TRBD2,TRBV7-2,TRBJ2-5,ASSFLYSSGGFETQY
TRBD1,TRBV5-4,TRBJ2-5,ASSLPQGARETQY
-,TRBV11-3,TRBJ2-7,ASSRGSYEQY